The rows below give T cell receptor beta chains drawn from one sample of a study of cytomegalovirus exposure and HLA in healthy donors. Using immunoSEQ multiplex PCR, the repertoire was profiled, and TCRdb retains in-frame clones only, with some absent. The profile shows about 110,000 clones, roughly two thirds of them singletons. The sample comprised PBMCs. The receptors originated from a man aged 18 to 30 in good health and CMV-seropositive. The CDR3 runs from the conserved cysteine through the conserved F or W. D genes are given only for firm matches. The size entry is marked missing in some rows and otherwise reads once, few, many or a size class.

clone_size: .
j_call: TRBJ1-3
d_call: .
cdr3_length: 14
v_call: TRBV6-5
cdr3_nt: TGTGCCAGCACCCAGACTTTCTCTGGAAACACCATATATTTT
cdr3_aa: CASTQTFSGNTIYF

clone_size: .
j_call: TRBJ1-2
d_call: TRBD1
cdr3_length: 14
v_call: TRBV2
cdr3_nt: TGTGCCAGCAGCCTAACCGACAGGGGGCATGGCTACACCTTC
cdr3_aa: CASSLTDRGHGYTF

clone_size: .
j_call: TRBJ1-5
d_call: .
cdr3_length: 14
v_call: TRBV10-3
cdr3_nt: TGTGCCATCAACGAAGGGGGAGACCAACGGCCCCAGCATTTT
cdr3_aa: CAINEGGDQRPQHF

clone_size: .
j_call: TRBJ2-5
d_call: TRBD2
cdr3_length: 15
v_call: TRBV9
cdr3_nt: TGTGCCAGCAGCCTCCGACCGGGACTACGGGAGACCCAGTACTTC
cdr3_aa: CASSLRPGLRETQYF

clone_size: .
j_call: TRBJ1-5
d_call: .
cdr3_length: 16
v_call: TRBV19
cdr3_nt: TGTGCCAGTAGTCCCCGGGACATGGATAGCAATCAGCCCCAGCATTTT
cdr3_aa: CASSPRDMDSNQPQHF

clone_size: once
j_call: TRBJ1-2
d_call: .
cdr3_length: 14
v_call: TRBV7-9
cdr3_nt: TGTGCCAGCAGCTTAGCGGGAGGGGTCGGTGGCTACACCTTC
cdr3_aa: CASSLAGGVGGYTF

clone_size: few
j_call: TRBJ2-2
d_call: TRBD1
cdr3_length: 17
v_call: TRBV4-1
cdr3_nt: TGCGCCAGCAGCCAACCCCCGGGACAGTCGAACACCGGGGAGCTGTTTTTT
cdr3_aa: CASSQPPGQSNTGELFF

clone_size: once
j_call: TRBJ2-3
d_call: TRBD1
cdr3_length: 15
v_call: TRBV5-1
cdr3_nt: TGCGCCAGCAGCTTGGGGGACAGGGGGCTGGATACGCAGTATTTT
cdr3_aa: CASSLGDRGLDTQYF

clone_size: .
j_call: TRBJ1-3
d_call: .
cdr3_length: 13
v_call: TRBV11-2
cdr3_nt: TGTGCCAGCAGCCCCTCGGTTGGAAACACCATATATTTT
cdr3_aa: CASSPSVGNTIYF

clone_size: .
j_call: TRBJ2-1
d_call: .
cdr3_length: 11
v_call: TRBV25-1
cdr3_nt: TGTGCCACCCTCAGTCACAATGAGCAGTTCTTC
cdr3_aa: CATLSHNEQFF

clone_size: .
j_call: TRBJ2-3
d_call: .
cdr3_length: 14
v_call: TRBV30
cdr3_nt: TGTGCCTGGAGCGCGCTACGACGGGAAGATACGCAGTATTTT
cdr3_aa: CAWSALRREDTQYF

clone_size: .
j_call: TRBJ2-3
d_call: TRBD2
cdr3_length: 18
v_call: TRBV2
cdr3_nt: TGTGCCAGCAGTGACGTACTAGCGGGGGGGACACACACAGATACGCAGTATTTT
cdr3_aa: CASSDVLAGGTHTDTQYF